This T cell receptor beta chain was obtained from a study of molecular identifiers for immune sequencing clone quantification. Concerning this clonotype: One base away lies a much larger clone, so this may be a sequencing read error.

TCRdb processed the PCR reads anew with MiXCR; each CDR3 protein has one entry. The sample lists about 510,000 distinct CDR3 sequences, roughly 24% seen once, with 0.7% to 0.9% in the top ten. CDR3 length: 12 amino acids. CDR1 and CDR2 from the germline V gene are SGHAT and FQNNGV. The germline V and J ends were trimmed by 5 bases and 9 bases, with 11 bases remaining between them. This TCR derives from a human donor in good health. Some libraries in this study had Jurkat cell RNA spiked in. Sequencing used naive CD8+ T cells from blood, with Jurkat cell RNA spiked in. Subset indicated: FACS-sorted CD8+CD4-CCR7+CD45RA+ naive T cells. The chain is built from TRBV11-2 and TRBJ2-4; D ambiguous. The chain's CDR3 is CASSRVHSIQYF. Here the CDR3 DNA reads TGTGCCAGCAGCAGAGTCCATAGCATTCAGTACTTC.